This T cell receptor beta chain was recovered during a study of blood T cell repertoires in COVID-19. Looking at the study overall: The cDNA or gDNA used as material had been derived from T cells, B-cell-depleted T cells, or PBMCs.

Clones were sequenced by immunoSEQ multiplex PCR, and TCRdb holds only the in-frame ones, with some missing. The sample yields 60,000 to 85,000 clones, 84% seen once. V was pared by 2 bases and J by 2 bases, with 10 bases between. This CDR3 has 14 amino acids. Per germline, CDR1 SGHRS and CDR2 YFSETQ. Sequencing input: peripheral blood. V is TRBV5-1 and J is TRBJ1-1, with D unresolved. The TCR originated in a man aged 70-80 years with acute or convalescent COVID-19. This CDR3 reads CASSFLELNTEAFF. The CDR3 DNA reads TGCGCCAGCAGCTTTCTCGAACTCAACACTGAAGCTTTCTTT.